This T cell receptor (beta chain) is drawn from a study of shared clonotypes between healthy human individuals. Assay: immunoSEQ multiplex PCR; the TCRdb copy retains only in-frame clones and omits some. The sample holds about 980,000 clones, about three quarters seen once. Germline V gives CDR1 LNHDA, CDR2 SQIVND (reference sequence). The length of the CDR3 is 13 residues. Between the trimmed V and J ends, which lost 3 bases and 4 bases, there was a span of 9 bases. V is TRBV19 and J is TRBJ2-5; tentative D call: TRBD2 (6 bases). The source is a man in his late teens or twenties in good health. Material for sequencing was memory CD4+ T cells sorted from blood. The subset is: CD45RA-negative fraction. This chain's CDR3 is CASSILGGETQYF. The CDR3 region has the DNA TGTGCCAGTAGTATCTTGGGGGGAGAGACCCAGTACTTC.